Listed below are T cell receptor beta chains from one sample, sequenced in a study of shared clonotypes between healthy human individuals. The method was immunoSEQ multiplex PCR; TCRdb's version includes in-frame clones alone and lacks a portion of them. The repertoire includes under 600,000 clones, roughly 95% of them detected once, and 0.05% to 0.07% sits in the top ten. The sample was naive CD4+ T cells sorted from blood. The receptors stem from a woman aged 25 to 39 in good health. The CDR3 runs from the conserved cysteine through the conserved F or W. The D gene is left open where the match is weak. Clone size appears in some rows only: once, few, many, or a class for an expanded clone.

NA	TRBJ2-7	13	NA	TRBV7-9	TGTGCCAGCAGCTTAGGGTCCACCCGTGAGCAGTACTTC	CASSLGSTREQYF
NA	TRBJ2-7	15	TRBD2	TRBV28	TGTGCCAGCAGCCGCATAGCGGGAAGACCCTACGAGCAGTACTTC	CASSRIAGRPYEQYF
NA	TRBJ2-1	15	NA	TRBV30	TGTGCCTGGAGTGAAGACGGGACTCCGTACAATGAGCAGTTCTTC	CAWSEDGTPYNEQFF
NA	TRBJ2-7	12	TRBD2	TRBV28	TGTGCCAGCGGACTAGCGCACTACGAGCAGTACTTC	CASGLAHYEQYF
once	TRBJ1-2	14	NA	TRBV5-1	TGCGCCAGCAGCGGTACCGGGAAAATCTATGGCTACACCTTC	CASSGTGKIYGYTF
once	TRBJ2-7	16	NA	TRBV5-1	TGCGCCAGCAGCTTGATTGTAGGAGGCGCCGGGGACGAGCAGTACTTC	CASSLIVGGAGDEQYF
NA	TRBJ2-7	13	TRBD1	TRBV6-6	TGTGCCAGCAGGGAACAGGGGTCGTACGAGCAGTACTTC	CASREQGSYEQYF
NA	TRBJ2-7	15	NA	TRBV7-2	TGTGCCAGCAGCTTCTCGACGGTAAGCTCCTACGAGCAGTACTTC	CASSFSTVSSYEQYF
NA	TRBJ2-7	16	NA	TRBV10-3	TGTGCCATCAGTGAGTCCCCTTTTAGCGACCTCTACGAGCAGTACTTC	CAISESPFSDLYEQYF
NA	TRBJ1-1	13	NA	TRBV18	TGTGCCAGCTCACAACCAGGGGACACTGAAGCTTTCTTT	CASSQPGDTEAFF
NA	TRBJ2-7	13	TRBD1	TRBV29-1	TGCAGCGGAACTGGGACAGGGGGCTACGAGCAGTACTTC	CSGTGTGGYEQYF
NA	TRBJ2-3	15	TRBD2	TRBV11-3	TGTGCCAGCTCCAAGGCGGGAGGAACCACAGATACGCAGTATTTT	CASSKAGGTTDTQYF
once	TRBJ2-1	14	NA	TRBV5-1	TGCGCCAGCAGCTTGCGGGAGCCCTACAATGAGCAGTTCTTC	CASSLREPYNEQFF
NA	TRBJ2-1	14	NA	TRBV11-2	TGTGCCAGCAGCTTAGTCCCAGATTACAATGAGCAGTTCTTC	CASSLVPDYNEQFF
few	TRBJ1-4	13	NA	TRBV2	TGTGCCAGCAGTGGGACATTGGGTGAAAAACTGTTTTTT	CASSGTLGEKLFF
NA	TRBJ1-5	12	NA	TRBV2	TGTGCCAGCAGTGAAGCTGGCCAGCCCCAGCATTTT	CASSEAGQPQHF
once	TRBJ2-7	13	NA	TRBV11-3	TGTGCCAGCAGCTCAGGTGACGGATACGAGCAGTACTTC	CASSSGDGYEQYF
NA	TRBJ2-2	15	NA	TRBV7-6	TGTGCCAGCAGCTCCGTAGGGGGGAGCACCGGGGAGCTGTTTTTT	CASSSVGGSTGELFF
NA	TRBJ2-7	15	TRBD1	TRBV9	TGTGCCAGCAGCCAAGATATGACAGGGGTGTACGAGCAGTACTTC	CASSQDMTGVYEQYF
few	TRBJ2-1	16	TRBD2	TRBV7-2	TGTGCCAGCAGCCCCGCCGGGACTAGCGGATACAATGAGCAGTTCTTC	CASSPAGTSGYNEQFF
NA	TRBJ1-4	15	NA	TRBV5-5	TGTGCCAGCAGCTTGGCCGGGGCAACTAATGAAAAACTGTTTTTT	CASSLAGATNEKLFF
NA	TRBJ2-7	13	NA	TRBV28	TGTGCCAGCAGCACCCGGAATGGATACGAGCAGTACTTC	CASSTRNGYEQYF
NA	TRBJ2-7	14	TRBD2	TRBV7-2	TGTGCCAGCAGCTCCGGACTAGTCTCCTACGAGCAGTACTTC	CASSSGLVSYEQYF
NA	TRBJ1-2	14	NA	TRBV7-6	TGTGCCAGCAGCTTAGGAGGGGTTAACTATGGCTACACCTTC	CASSLGGVNYGYTF
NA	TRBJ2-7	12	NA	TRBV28	TGTGCCAGCAGGCAGAGATTTTACGAGCAGTACTTC	CASRQRFYEQYF
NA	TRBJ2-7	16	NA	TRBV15	TGTGCCACCAGCATCCCCCCGAAGGGGGGGGCCTACGAGCAGTACTTC	CATSIPPKGGAYEQYF
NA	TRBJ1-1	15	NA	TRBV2	TGTGCCAGCAGTGGACAGACCCCTGGGGACACTGAAGCTTTCTTT	CASSGQTPGDTEAFF
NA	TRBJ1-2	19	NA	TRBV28	TGTGCCAGCAGTTTTTGGTTGAACAGGGACCTAACGGGGGACTATGGCTACACCTTC	CASSFWLNRDLTGDYGYTF
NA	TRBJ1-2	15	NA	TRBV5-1	TGCGCCAGCAGCTTGGCTGCCGATGACAACTATGGCTACACCTTC	CASSLAADDNYGYTF
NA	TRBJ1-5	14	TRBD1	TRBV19	TGTGCCAGTAGTTGGGACAGGGACAATCAGCCCCAGCATTTT	CASSWDRDNQPQHF
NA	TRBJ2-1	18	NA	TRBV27	TGTGCCAGCAGTTCCGGCGGCGGCAGCGGGCGCTCCTACAATGAGCAGTTCTTC	CASSSGGGSGRSYNEQFF
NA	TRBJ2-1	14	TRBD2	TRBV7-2	TGTGCCAGCAGCCTACTAGCGGGAGACGATGAGCAGTTCTTC	CASSLLAGDDEQFF
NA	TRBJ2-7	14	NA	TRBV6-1	TGTGCCACCAAGAAGAGAGGACAGTCCTACGAGCAGTACTTC	CATKKRGQSYEQYF
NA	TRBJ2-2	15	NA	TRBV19	TGTGCCAGTACCCCTAGGACAATAAACACCGGGGAGCTGTTTTTT	CASTPRTINTGELFF
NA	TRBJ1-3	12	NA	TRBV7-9	TGTGCCAGCACGAGACAGGGAAACACCATATATTTT	CASTRQGNTIYF
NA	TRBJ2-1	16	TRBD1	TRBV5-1	TGCGCCAGCAGCTTGCCAGGGGGCGGCACTAGGGGTGAGCAGTTCTTC	CASSLPGGGTRGEQFF
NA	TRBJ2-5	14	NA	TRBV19	TGTGCCAGTAGTTTCCTCGGGGTGGGGGAGACCCAGTACTTC	CASSFLGVGETQYF
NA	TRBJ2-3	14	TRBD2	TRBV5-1	TGCGCCAGCAGCCTTGGGAGGGAGGCAGATACGCAGTATTTT	CASSLGREADTQYF